The present T cell receptor beta chain was sequenced within a study of cytomegalovirus exposure and HLA in healthy donors. This clone was recorded only once. Its specificity is not known. With 4 bases removed from V and 3 bases from J, the gap between germline ends came to 13 bases. This CDR3 is built from 16 residues. Germline V gene sequence: CDR1 SGHVS, CDR2 FNYEAQ. With 60 Vbeta and 13 Jbeta primers, the PCR was carried out. Libraries were prepared by immunoSEQ multiplex PCR; TCRdb keeps only in-frame clonotypes and omits some of them. The data contain under 200,000 clones, about four fifths of them singletons. General observations from the study: Prediction of most subjects' HLA-A and HLA-B alleles by TCR beta sequences was reportedly accurate. Donors were assumed by presence/absence analyses to have roughly uniform sequencing depth. With later analysis, a missense DCLRE1C variant became linked to TCR beta V- and J-gene trimming. Earlier results showed most TCR beta V segments being productive about 87% or about 30% of the time.

Specimen: PBMCs. This sequence joins TRBV7-6 and TRBJ1-6, with D unresolved. The clonotype originates from a woman younger than 45 in good health and CMV-seropositive. The CDR3, as DNA: TGTGCCAGCAGCTCAGCACAAAGAGGCTATAATTCACCCCTCCACTTT. Its translation is CASSSAQRGYNSPLHF.